Below are 2 T cell receptor beta chains sequenced from a single sample in a study of cytomegalovirus exposure and HLA in healthy donors. It was with 60 Vbeta and 13 Jbeta primers that the PCR ran. TCRdb keeps only in-frame clones here, not all; method: immunoSEQ multiplex PCR. The data show some 150,000 clones, 70% to 90% seen once. Sequenced material: PBMCs. The receptor set was obtained from a young woman in good health and CMV-seronegative.

This chain joins TRBV4-1 and TRBJ1-2; a possible D gene is TRBD1 (5 bases). The CDR3 loop spans 14 amino acids. Germline assignment: CDR1 MGHRA and CDR2 YSYEKL. V lost 3 bases and J lost 7, with 15 bases in between. The CDR3 loop is CASSQPTELGGYTF. The DNA of the CDR3 is TGCGCCAGCAGCCAGCCGACAGAGCTGGGTGGCTACACCTTC.

The chain has TRBV10-3 and TRBJ2-7; no clear D. The ends were cut back, 10 bases at V and 11 bases at J, with 21 bases in the middle. Germline CDR1 is ENHRY and CDR2 is SYGVKD. The CDR3 is 12 amino acids. The CDR3 is CATVDETSREYF. CDR3 coding DNA: TGTGCCACCGTTGATGAGACCTCCCGGGAGTACTTC.